This TCR beta chain was captured by sequencing in a study of T-cell reconstitution after alpha-beta-depleted transplantation in children. This clonotype has more than one count but fewer than ten. Relative to the germline gene, one junction end is altered; a read error may explain this. Germline CDR1 reads MNHEY; CDR2 reads SVGAGI. This CDR3 contains 12 residues. The TCRbeta library was prepared with unique molecular identifiers. TCRdb re-called the PCR reads through MiXCR, storing one row per CDR3 protein. The table has nearly 550,000 distinct CDR3 sequences, approximately 16% seen once. The sample consisted of PBMCs from the stem cell graft donor, taken from the stem cell graft. The V and J genes are TRBV6-5 and TRBJ2-4; 9 nucleotides match TRBD1. The clonotype comes from a human donor who donated a stem cell graft to a child with acute lymphoblastic leukemia. In DNA form, the CDR3 reads TGTGCCAGCAGAGCCGCCGGGACAGGGACCCACTTC. Translation: CASRAAGTGTHF.